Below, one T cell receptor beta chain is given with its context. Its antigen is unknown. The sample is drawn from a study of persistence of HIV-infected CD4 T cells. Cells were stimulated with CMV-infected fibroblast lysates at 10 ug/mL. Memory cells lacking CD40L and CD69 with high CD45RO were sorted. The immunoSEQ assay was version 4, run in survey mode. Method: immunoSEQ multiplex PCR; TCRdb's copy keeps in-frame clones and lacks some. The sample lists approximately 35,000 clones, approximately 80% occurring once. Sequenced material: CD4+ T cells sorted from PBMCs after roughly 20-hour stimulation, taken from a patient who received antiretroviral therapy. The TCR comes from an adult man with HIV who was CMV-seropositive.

CDR3 nucleotides: TGTGCCAGCAGTTATTTGGGCAACTATGGCTACACCTTC. Encoded protein: CASSYLGNYGYTF. The chain has TRBV6-2 or TRBV6-3 and TRBJ1-2; D unclear. The CDR3 runs 13 residues. V was shortened by 3 bases and J by 2 bases, with 7 bases between the two germline ends. CDR1 and CDR2 from the germline V gene are MNHEY and SVGEGT.